These 3 T cell receptor beta chains share one sample of origin, sequenced in a study of T cells in localized non-small cell lung cancer. Clones were read by immunoSEQ multiplex PCR, and TCRdb kept only the in-frame ones, dropping some. This repertoire shows some 50,000 clones, roughly 88% found once; its top ten account for 15% to 20%. Source: peripheral blood mononuclear cells, taken before any cancer treatment. These receptor sequences come from a man between 40 and 70 years old with stage III lung adenocarcinoma.

This sequence joins TRBV19 and TRBJ2-5, with 14 bases identical to TRBD2. Trimming took 4 bases from V and 5 from J; bases not matched to a gene: 6. The CDR3 runs 16 residues. Per germline, CDR1 LNHDA and CDR2 SQIVND (reference sequence). The CDR3 sequence: CASSTGLAGGKETQYF. The CDR3 DNA reads TGTGCCAGTAGTACCGGACTAGCGGGAGGCAAGGAGACCCAGTACTTC.

The V call is TRBV5-1, the J call TRBJ1-5, with 7 bases matching TRBD1. CDR1 is SGHRS, CDR2 YFSETQ, per germline. V lost 0 bases to trimming and J lost 0 bases; unmatched junction nucleotides: 6. The CDR3 totals 17 residues. This chain's CDR3 is CASSLEPTGNSNQPQHF. For the CDR3, the DNA is TGCGCCAGCAGCTTGGAGCCGACAGGGAATAGCAATCAGCCCCAGCATTTT.

V is TRBV7-2 and J is TRBJ2-7; weak D call: TRBD2 (7 bases). V was clipped by 6 bases and J by 5 bases, with 20 bases between them. The CDR3 has 15 amino acids. Per the germline V gene, CDR1 is SGHTA and CDR2 is FQGNSA. Here the CDR3 reads CASRYRAGAGDEQYF. For the CDR3, the DNA is TGTGCCAGCAGATACCGTGCGGGGGCAGGGGACGAGCAGTACTTC.